Listed below are T cell receptor beta chains from one sample, sequenced in a study of cytomegalovirus exposure and HLA in healthy donors. Method: immunoSEQ multiplex PCR; TCRdb's copy keeps in-frame clones and lacks some. The sample shows approximately 190,000 clones, 82% of them seen only once. The source material was PBMCs. These receptors all stem from a young woman in good health and CMV-seronegative. Both conserved end residues are part of each CDR3. D genes are given only for firm matches. Some rows mark clone size as missing; the rest say once, few, many or name a class of expanded clone.

d_call: .
clone_size: .
v_call: TRBV25-1
j_call: TRBJ1-1
cdr3_nt: TGTGCCAGCAGTTCCCCAGGGGTTGGGACTGAAGCTTTCTTT
cdr3_aa: CASSSPGVGTEAFF

d_call: .
clone_size: .
v_call: TRBV4-1
j_call: TRBJ2-1
cdr3_nt: TGCGCCAGCAGCCAGGACAGAGATTTCTACAATGAGCAGTTCTTC
cdr3_aa: CASSQDRDFYNEQFF

d_call: TRBD2
clone_size: once
v_call: TRBV5-1
j_call: TRBJ2-7
cdr3_nt: TGCGCCAGCAGCTTGGCCCCCACAAGGGAGGGCTCCTACGAGCAGTACTTC
cdr3_aa: CASSLAPTREGSYEQYF

d_call: .
clone_size: .
v_call: TRBV2
j_call: TRBJ1-3
cdr3_nt: TGTGCCAGCAGTGAGGGGGGACTTAGCCAGGTTGGAAACACCATATATTTT
cdr3_aa: CASSEGGLSQVGNTIYF

d_call: .
clone_size: .
v_call: TRBV10-2
j_call: TRBJ1-5
cdr3_nt: TGCGCCAGCAGTGAGCCCGGGAGTAGGAATCAGCCCCAGCATTTT
cdr3_aa: CASSEPGSRNQPQHF

d_call: .
clone_size: .
v_call: TRBV7-9
j_call: TRBJ1-4
cdr3_nt: TGTGCCAGCAGCTTCGATGAAAAACTGTTTTTT
cdr3_aa: CASSFDEKLFF

d_call: .
clone_size: .
v_call: TRBV27
j_call: TRBJ2-2
cdr3_nt: TGTGCCAGCAGTTTAGGGTGGGGAGCCACCGGGGAGCTGTTTTTT
cdr3_aa: CASSLGWGATGELFF

d_call: TRBD1
clone_size: .
v_call: TRBV19
j_call: TRBJ1-2
cdr3_nt: TGTGCCAGTAGTATATGGGGACAGAGCTATGGCTACACCTTC
cdr3_aa: CASSIWGQSYGYTF

d_call: .
clone_size: few
v_call: TRBV5-1
j_call: TRBJ1-6
cdr3_nt: TGCGCCAGCAGCTTGGTTTTAGATTCACCCCTCCACTTT
cdr3_aa: CASSLVLDSPLHF

d_call: .
clone_size: .
v_call: TRBV14
j_call: TRBJ1-1
cdr3_nt: TGTGCCAGCAGCCAAGATCCCGGGACTGAAGCTTTCTTT
cdr3_aa: CASSQDPGTEAFF

d_call: TRBD2
clone_size: .
v_call: TRBV5-1
j_call: TRBJ2-1
cdr3_nt: TGCGCCAGCAGCTTGGGCCGGTGGACTAGCGGGAAAAACAATGAGCAGTTCTTC
cdr3_aa: CASSLGRWTSGKNNEQFF

d_call: TRBD2
clone_size: .
v_call: TRBV28
j_call: TRBJ2-5
cdr3_nt: TGTGCCAGCACCTCGGAGCGGGATGATTTCCAAGAGACCCAGTACTTC
cdr3_aa: CASTSERDDFQETQYF

d_call: TRBD2
clone_size: .
v_call: TRBV15
j_call: TRBJ2-4
cdr3_nt: TGTGCCACCAGCAGAGAGCTTACTAGCGAACTCACCCGAGCCAAAAACATTCAGTACTTC
cdr3_aa: CATSRELTSELTRAKNIQYF

d_call: TRBD1
clone_size: .
v_call: TRBV4-1
j_call: TRBJ1-4
cdr3_nt: TGCGCCAGCAGCCAAGAGGACAGGGGGAATGAAAAACTGTTTTTT
cdr3_aa: CASSQEDRGNEKLFF

d_call: .
clone_size: .
v_call: TRBV11-3
j_call: TRBJ1-5
cdr3_nt: TGTGCCAGCAGCTTAGAGGGGACTCGCAATCAGCCCCAGCATTTT
cdr3_aa: CASSLEGTRNQPQHF

d_call: TRBD1
clone_size: .
v_call: TRBV5-1
j_call: TRBJ2-3
cdr3_nt: TGCGCCAGCAGCACCTCCCACAGGGGTGGCACAGATACGCAGTATTTT
cdr3_aa: CASSTSHRGGTDTQYF

d_call: TRBD2
clone_size: .
v_call: TRBV19
j_call: TRBJ2-5
cdr3_nt: TGTGCCAGTAGTATAGTCGTGACTAGCAGAAAAGAGACCCAGTACTTC
cdr3_aa: CASSIVVTSRKETQYF

d_call: TRBD2
clone_size: .
v_call: TRBV7-9
j_call: TRBJ2-5
cdr3_nt: TGTGCCAGCAGCCCCGGGAGGAGGCAAGAGACCCAGTACTTC
cdr3_aa: CASSPGRRQETQYF

d_call: .
clone_size: .
v_call: TRBV29-1
j_call: TRBJ2-3
cdr3_nt: TGCAGCGTCGTGGCGGGCAAGTCCGCAGATACGCAGTATTTT
cdr3_aa: CSVVAGKSADTQYF

d_call: TRBD2
clone_size: .
v_call: TRBV6-5
j_call: TRBJ2-3
cdr3_nt: TGTGCCACAGCACCCAGCGGGGGAAGCACAGATACGCAGTATTTT
cdr3_aa: CATAPSGGSTDTQYF

d_call: .
clone_size: once
v_call: TRBV7-8
j_call: TRBJ2-5
cdr3_nt: TGTGCCAGCAGCTTAGCAGGCGGCGGGGAGCTACACCAGTACTTC
cdr3_aa: CASSLAGGGELHQYF

d_call: TRBD1
clone_size: .
v_call: TRBV6-1
j_call: TRBJ1-2
cdr3_nt: TGTGCCAGCAGTGAAGTGGGGACAGGGAGGGGGGCTAACTATGGCTACACCTTC
cdr3_aa: CASSEVGTGRGANYGYTF

d_call: .
clone_size: .
v_call: TRBV6-5
j_call: TRBJ2-7
cdr3_nt: TGTGCCAGCAGTTTCACAGGGACCTCCTACGAGCAGTACTTC
cdr3_aa: CASSFTGTSYEQYF

d_call: .
clone_size: .
v_call: TRBV29-1
j_call: TRBJ1-5
cdr3_nt: TGCAGCGTTGAAGACATGGAGGGCAATCAGCCCCAGCATTTT
cdr3_aa: CSVEDMEGNQPQHF

d_call: TRBD2
clone_size: once
v_call: TRBV6-5
j_call: TRBJ2-4
cdr3_nt: TGTGCCAGCAGTTACTCGATGGGGGGGGGCATTCAGTACTTC
cdr3_aa: CASSYSMGGGIQYF

d_call: TRBD2
clone_size: .
v_call: TRBV10-1
j_call: TRBJ2-2
cdr3_nt: TGCGCCAGCAGTGGTTCGGGGGGAACAGCCGGGGAGCTGTTTTTT
cdr3_aa: CASSGSGGTAGELFF

d_call: .
clone_size: .
v_call: TRBV19
j_call: TRBJ2-1
cdr3_nt: TGTGCCAGTAGTATATATGTGCAGGGCGTTCACAATGAGCAGTTCTTC
cdr3_aa: CASSIYVQGVHNEQFF

d_call: TRBD2
clone_size: .
v_call: TRBV4-1
j_call: TRBJ2-1
cdr3_nt: TGCGCCAGCAGCCAAGATGGAACTAGCGGGAGACCCAATGAGCAGTTCTTC
cdr3_aa: CASSQDGTSGRPNEQFF

d_call: .
clone_size: few
v_call: TRBV25-1
j_call: TRBJ1-1
cdr3_nt: TGTGCCAGCAGTGAATACGGGAACACTGAAGCTTTCTTT
cdr3_aa: CASSEYGNTEAFF

d_call: .
clone_size: .
v_call: TRBV5-1
j_call: TRBJ1-1
cdr3_nt: TGCGCCAGCAGCTCCGCTACAGGGAGTTACACTGAAGCTTTCTTT
cdr3_aa: CASSSATGSYTEAFF

d_call: .
clone_size: .
v_call: TRBV7-9
j_call: TRBJ2-2
cdr3_nt: TGTGCCAGCAGCCATATGGGACTGCAGAACACCGGGGAGCTGTTTTTT
cdr3_aa: CASSHMGLQNTGELFF

d_call: .
clone_size: few
v_call: TRBV4-1
j_call: TRBJ1-1
cdr3_nt: TGCGCCAGCAGCCAAGATCGAGGAGAGGAAGCTTTCTTT
cdr3_aa: CASSQDRGEEAFF

d_call: TRBD2
clone_size: .
v_call: TRBV27
j_call: TRBJ2-3
cdr3_nt: TGTGCCAGCAGTTGGCGGGAGCGAGATACGCAGTATTTT
cdr3_aa: CASSWRERDTQYF

d_call: .
clone_size: .
v_call: TRBV14
j_call: TRBJ2-7
cdr3_nt: TGTGCCAGCAGCCATGGACAGAGCTCCTACGAGCAGTACTTC
cdr3_aa: CASSHGQSSYEQYF

d_call: TRBD1
clone_size: once
v_call: TRBV23-1
j_call: TRBJ2-3
cdr3_nt: TGCGCCAGCATACAGGGGCGCTTACGGGATACGCAGTATTTT
cdr3_aa: CASIQGRLRDTQYF

d_call: .
clone_size: .
v_call: TRBV30
j_call: TRBJ2-7
cdr3_nt: TGTGCCTGGAGTAACAGGAATCTCAACGAGCAGTACTTC
cdr3_aa: CAWSNRNLNEQYF

d_call: TRBD2
clone_size: .
v_call: TRBV14
j_call: TRBJ2-3
cdr3_nt: TGTGCCAGCAGCCAAGTTGGCGGGGGGGTCCAAGCGCAGTATTTT
cdr3_aa: CASSQVGGGVQAQYF

d_call: .
clone_size: .
v_call: TRBV5-1
j_call: TRBJ2-7
cdr3_nt: TGCGCCAGCAGCTTGGAGGGACTTAACGAGCAGTACTTC
cdr3_aa: CASSLEGLNEQYF

d_call: TRBD2
clone_size: .
v_call: TRBV27
j_call: TRBJ2-6
cdr3_nt: TGTGCCAGCGTAGAATTGGGGGAGGGGCCTTCGGCCAACGTCCTGACTTTC
cdr3_aa: CASVELGEGPSANVLTF

d_call: TRBD1
clone_size: .
v_call: TRBV27
j_call: TRBJ2-2
cdr3_nt: TGTGCCAGCAGCCCAGGGACAGGGTGGGCCACCGGGGAGCTGTTTTTT
cdr3_aa: CASSPGTGWATGELFF

d_call: TRBD1
clone_size: .
v_call: TRBV7-2
j_call: TRBJ1-3
cdr3_nt: TGTGCCAGCAGCAAAGGACAGGGCCGTAACACCATATATTTT
cdr3_aa: CASSKGQGRNTIYF

d_call: TRBD1
clone_size: .
v_call: TRBV29-1
j_call: TRBJ2-7
cdr3_nt: TGCAGCGTTGACCGACAGGGGGGGAACGAGCAGTACTTC
cdr3_aa: CSVDRQGGNEQYF

d_call: TRBD1
clone_size: .
v_call: TRBV23-1
j_call: TRBJ2-1
cdr3_nt: TGCGCCAGCAGTCACACCCCCGCCCAGGGGGCGGGTTATTTATATCGGTCCTACAATGAGCAGTTCTTC
cdr3_aa: CASSHTPAQGAGYLYRSYNEQFF

d_call: .
clone_size: .
v_call: TRBV18
j_call: TRBJ1-5
cdr3_nt: TGTGCCAGCTCTCAAGGCTCGGGGCAGCCCCAGCATTTT
cdr3_aa: CASSQGSGQPQHF

d_call: .
clone_size: .
v_call: TRBV15
j_call: TRBJ1-1
cdr3_nt: TGTGCCACCGGCAGAGAGCGAACAGGGTACGACACTGAAGCTTTCTTT
cdr3_aa: CATGRERTGYDTEAFF

d_call: .
clone_size: .
v_call: TRBV6-1
j_call: TRBJ2-7
cdr3_nt: TGTGCCAGCAGTGCCCGAACCTCGAGGACTCTTATCTCCTACGAGCAGTACTTC
cdr3_aa: CASSARTSRTLISYEQYF

d_call: .
clone_size: .
v_call: TRBV9
j_call: TRBJ2-5
cdr3_nt: TGTGCCAGCAGCGTAGCTCCCTCGGACAGCTACCAAGAGACCCAGTACTTC
cdr3_aa: CASSVAPSDSYQETQYF